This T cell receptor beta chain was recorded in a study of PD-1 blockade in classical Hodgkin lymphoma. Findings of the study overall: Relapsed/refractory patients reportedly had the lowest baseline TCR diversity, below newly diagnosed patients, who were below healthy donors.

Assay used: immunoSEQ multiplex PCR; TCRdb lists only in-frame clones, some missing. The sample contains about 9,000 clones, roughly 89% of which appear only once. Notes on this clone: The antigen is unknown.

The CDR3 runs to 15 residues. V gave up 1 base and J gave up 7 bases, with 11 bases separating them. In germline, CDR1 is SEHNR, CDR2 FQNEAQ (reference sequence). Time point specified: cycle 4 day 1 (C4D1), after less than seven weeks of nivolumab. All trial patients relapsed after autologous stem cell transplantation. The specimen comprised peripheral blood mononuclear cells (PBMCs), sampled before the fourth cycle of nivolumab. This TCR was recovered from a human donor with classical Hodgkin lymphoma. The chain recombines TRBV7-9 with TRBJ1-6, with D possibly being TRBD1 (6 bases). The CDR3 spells CASSLVRGGNSPLHF. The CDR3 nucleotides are TGTGCCAGCAGCTTAGTACGTGGGGGCAATTCACCCCTCCACTTT.